This TCR beta chain appears in the sequencing data of a study of blood T cell repertoires in COVID-19. In the study overall: From the United States, Italy and Spain came samples of acute and convalescent COVID-19. PBMCs, B-cell-depleted T cells, or T cells were the source of the cDNA or gDNA that made up the material.

The CDR3 contains 15 residues. V lost 1 base to trimming and J lost 2 bases; unmatched junction nucleotides: 2. Looked up from germline, CDR1 is SGHRS and CDR2 is YFSETQ. Study processing details: Reference gene primers were amplified, and this amplification served to estimate nucleated cell counts. Profiled with immunoSEQ multiplex PCR; TCRdb holds only in-frame clones, not every one. The V and J calls and clone size come from that table; D and trimming were worked out from the DNA. The sample has under 350,000 clones, around four fifths seen once. Sequenced material: peripheral blood. The clonotype was recovered from a woman aged 50 to 65 who had recovered from COVID-19. The gene calls are TRBV5-1 and TRBJ1-4; 7 bases are shared with TRBD1. The CDR3 sequence is CASSLKGGTNEKLFF. Here the CDR3 DNA reads TGCGCCAGCAGCTTGAAAGGGGGCACTAATGAAAAACTGTTTTTT.